This entry lists 6 T cell receptor beta chains sequenced from one sample in a study of cytomegalovirus exposure and HLA in healthy donors. PCR was performed using 60 Vbeta and 13 Jbeta primers. The repertoire was sequenced with immunoSEQ multiplex PCR; TCRdb's copy has only in-frame clones and lacks some. The top ten hold around 3.1% of the sample, which has over 150,000 clones, 78% seen once. Sequencing was performed on PBMCs. These receptors came from a woman aged 50 to 60 in good health and CMV-seropositive.

This clone has a handful of counts. The chain joins TRBV28 to TRBJ2-7; D unresolved. The CDR3 is 16 amino acids. Germline V gene sequence: CDR1 MDHEN, CDR2 SYDVKM. Trimming took off 3 bases at V and 0 bases at J, with 15 bases between the two ends. Here the CDR3 DNA reads TGTGCCAGCAGTTTCCCCCGCAGGCAGAGCTCCTACGAGCAGTACTTC. Amino acids: CASSFPRRQSSYEQYF.

The chain uses TRBV18 and TRBJ2-7, with 7 bases matching TRBD2. Germline CDR1 is KGHSH and CDR2 is LQKENI. V lost 3 bases to trimming and J lost 7 bases; unmatched junction nucleotides: 6. The CDR3 consists of 13 residues. In nucleotides, the CDR3 is TGTGCCAGCTCACCCCGGGGGGTGGGGGAGCAGTACTTC. It encodes CASSPRGVGEQYF.

The chain links TRBV12-5 to TRBJ2-3, with 9 bases lining up with TRBD2. V dropped 3 bases and J dropped 6; count of bases not matched to a gene: 1. The germline V gene has CDR1 LGHNT and CDR2 FRNRAP. The CDR3 is 13 amino acids. The CDR3 nucleotides are TGTGCTAGTGGTTTTAGCGGGGGTGATACGCAGTATTTT. Its protein is CASGFSGGDTQYF.

The J gene is TRBJ2-2, the V gene TRBV11-3, with 8 bases aligning to TRBD2. Germline V CDR1 and CDR2: SGHNT, YENEEA. The CDR3 is 16 residues long. The J segment lost 0 bases and the V segment lost 5 bases, leaving 5 bases of the junction unmatched. DNA of the CDR3: TGTGCCAGCAGCGCTTTTAGCGGGACGAACACCGGGGAGCTGTTTTTT. Protein sequence: CASSAFSGTNTGELFF.

About this clone: The same CDR3 arises from other DNA sequences in this sample as well. This chain joins TRBV6-5 and TRBJ2-7, with TRBD1 matching 9 bases. With 6 bases clipped from V and 2 bases from J, the junction kept 8 bases outside the gene matches. CDR1 is MNHEY and CDR2 is SVGAGI in the germline V gene. The CDR3 is 15 residues long. The CDR3 DNA is TGTGCCAGCAGCTCCCCCGGGACAGGGACCTACGAGCAGTACTTC. It specifies CASSSPGTGTYEQYF.

This clone occurred once. This chain joins TRBV19 and TRBJ1-3, with no clear D. Germline V gives CDR1 LNHDA, CDR2 SQIVND (reference sequence). The CDR3 runs 14 residues. V dropped 3 bases and J dropped 0 bases, with 6 bases sitting between them. CDR3 sequence (DNA): TGTGCCAGTAGTATGTGGGCCTCTGGAAACACCATATATTTT. Its translation: CASSMWASGNTIYF.